Listed here are 2 T cell receptor beta chains from one sample, sequenced in a study of cytomegalovirus exposure and HLA in healthy donors. Researchers ran the PCR with 60 Vbeta and 13 Jbeta primers. The data were produced by immunoSEQ multiplex PCR, yet TCRdb's version contains in-frame clones alone and is incomplete. The data hold around 150,000 clones, with 80% to 85% observed a single time. Source material: PBMCs. The origin of the receptors is a male donor in good health and CMV-seropositive.

A remark on this clone: At one boundary the junction diverges from the germline segment, which might be a read error. V is TRBV2 and J is TRBJ2-6, with 7 bases fitting TRBD1. Germline CDR1 SNHLY, CDR2 FYNNEI. The CDR3 is 15 residues long. The CDR3 protein is CASTRDSSGANGLTF. CDR3 DNA: TGTGCCAGCACCCGGGACAGCTCTGGGGCCAACGGCCTGACTTTC.

V gene TRBV6-5 combines with J gene TRBJ1-2; no reliable D call. V shed 8 bases and J shed 8 bases, with 15 bases lying between them. From germline, CDR1 is MNHEY and CDR2 SVGAGI. The CDR3 totals 12 residues. CDR3 nucleotides: TGTGCCAGCGGCGCGGGTGAGAGGGGCTACACCTTC. It yields the protein CASGAGERGYTF.